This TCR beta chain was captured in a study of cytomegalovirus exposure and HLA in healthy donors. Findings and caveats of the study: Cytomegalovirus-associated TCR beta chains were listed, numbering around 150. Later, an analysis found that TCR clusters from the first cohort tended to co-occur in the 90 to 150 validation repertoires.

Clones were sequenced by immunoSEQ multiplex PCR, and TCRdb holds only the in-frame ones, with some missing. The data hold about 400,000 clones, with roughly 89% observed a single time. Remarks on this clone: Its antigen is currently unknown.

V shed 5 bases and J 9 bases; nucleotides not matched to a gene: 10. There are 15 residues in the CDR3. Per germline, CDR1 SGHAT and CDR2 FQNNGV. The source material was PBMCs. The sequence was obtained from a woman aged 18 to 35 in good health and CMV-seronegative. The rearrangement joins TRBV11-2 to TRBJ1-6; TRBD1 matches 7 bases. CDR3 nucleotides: TGTGCCAGCAGCCCCCGGGAGGGGGCCGGTTCACCCCTCCACTTT. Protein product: CASSPREGAGSPLHF. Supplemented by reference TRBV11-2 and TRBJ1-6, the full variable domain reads EAGVAQSPRYKIIEKRQSVAFWCNPISGHATLYWYQQILGQGPKLLIQFQNNGVVDDSQLPKDRFSAERLKGVDSTLKIQPAKLEDSAVYLCASSPREGAGSPLHFGNGTRLTVT.